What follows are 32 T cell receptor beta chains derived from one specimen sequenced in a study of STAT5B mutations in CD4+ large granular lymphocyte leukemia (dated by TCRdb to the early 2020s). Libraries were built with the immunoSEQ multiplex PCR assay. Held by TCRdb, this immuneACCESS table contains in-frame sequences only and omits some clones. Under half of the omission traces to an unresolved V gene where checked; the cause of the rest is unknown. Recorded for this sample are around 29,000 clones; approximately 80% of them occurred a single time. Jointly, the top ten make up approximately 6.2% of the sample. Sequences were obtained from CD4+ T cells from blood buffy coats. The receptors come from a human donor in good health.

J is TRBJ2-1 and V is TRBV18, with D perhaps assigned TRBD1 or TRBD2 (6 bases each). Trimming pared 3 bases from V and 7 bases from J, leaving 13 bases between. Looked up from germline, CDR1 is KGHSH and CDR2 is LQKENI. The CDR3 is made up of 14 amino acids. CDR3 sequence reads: CASSPTGAGNEQFF. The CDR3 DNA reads TGTGCCAGCTCACCGACGGGGGCGGGAAATGAGCAGTTCTTC.

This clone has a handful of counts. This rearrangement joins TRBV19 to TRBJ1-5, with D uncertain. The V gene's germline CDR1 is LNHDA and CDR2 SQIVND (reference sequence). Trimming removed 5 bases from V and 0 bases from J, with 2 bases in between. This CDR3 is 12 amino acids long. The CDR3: CASSPSNQPQHF. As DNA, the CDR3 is TGTGCCAGTAGTCCTAGCAATCAGCCCCAGCATTTT.

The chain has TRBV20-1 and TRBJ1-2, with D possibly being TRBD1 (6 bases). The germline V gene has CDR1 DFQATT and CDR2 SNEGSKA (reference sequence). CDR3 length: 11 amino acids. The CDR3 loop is CGRQVPYGYTF. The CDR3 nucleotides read TGCGGCAGACAGGTCCCCTATGGCTACACCTTC.

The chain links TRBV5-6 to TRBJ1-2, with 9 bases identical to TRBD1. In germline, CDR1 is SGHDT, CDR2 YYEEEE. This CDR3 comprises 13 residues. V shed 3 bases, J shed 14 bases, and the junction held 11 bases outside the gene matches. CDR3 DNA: TGTGCCAGCAGCTCCCGGGACAGGGCACAGTCAACCTTC. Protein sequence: CASSSRDRAQSTF.

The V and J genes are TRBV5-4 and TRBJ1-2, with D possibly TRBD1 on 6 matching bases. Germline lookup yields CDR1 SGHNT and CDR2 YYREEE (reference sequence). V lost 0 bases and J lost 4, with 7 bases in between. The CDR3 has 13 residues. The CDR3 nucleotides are TGTGCCAGCAGCTTGGGAGGGGGCTATGGCTACACCTTC. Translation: CASSLGGGYGYTF.

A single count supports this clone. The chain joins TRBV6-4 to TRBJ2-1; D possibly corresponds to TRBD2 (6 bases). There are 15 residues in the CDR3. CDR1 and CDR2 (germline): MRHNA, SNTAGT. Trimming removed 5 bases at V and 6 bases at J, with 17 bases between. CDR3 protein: CASSSVPGLFNEQFF. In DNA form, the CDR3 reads TGTGCCAGCAGTTCAGTCCCGGGACTGTTCAATGAGCAGTTCTTC.

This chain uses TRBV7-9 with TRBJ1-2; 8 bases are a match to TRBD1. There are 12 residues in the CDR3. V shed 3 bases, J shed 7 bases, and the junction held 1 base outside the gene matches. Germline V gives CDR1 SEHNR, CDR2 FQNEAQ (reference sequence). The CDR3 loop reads CASSFDRGGYTF. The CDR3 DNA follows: TGTGCCAGCAGCTTCGACAGGGGTGGCTACACCTTC.

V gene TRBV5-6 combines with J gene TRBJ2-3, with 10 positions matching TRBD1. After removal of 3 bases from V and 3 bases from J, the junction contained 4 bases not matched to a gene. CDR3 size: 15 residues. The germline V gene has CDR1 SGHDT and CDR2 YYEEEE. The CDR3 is CASSWGQGWTDTQYF. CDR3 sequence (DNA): TGTGCCAGCAGCTGGGGACAGGGGTGGACAGATACGCAGTATTTT.

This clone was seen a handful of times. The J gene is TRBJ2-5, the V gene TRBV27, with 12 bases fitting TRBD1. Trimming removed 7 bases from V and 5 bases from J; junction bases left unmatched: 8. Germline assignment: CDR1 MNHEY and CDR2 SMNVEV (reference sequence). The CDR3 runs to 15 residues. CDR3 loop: CASKPGTGGFETQYF. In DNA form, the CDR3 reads TGTGCCAGCAAACCTGGGACAGGGGGCTTCGAGACCCAGTACTTC.

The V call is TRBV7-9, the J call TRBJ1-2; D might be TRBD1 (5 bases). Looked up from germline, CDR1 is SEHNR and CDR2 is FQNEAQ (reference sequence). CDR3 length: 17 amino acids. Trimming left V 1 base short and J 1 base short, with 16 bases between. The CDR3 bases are TGTGCCAGCAGCTTAGAAGGGGCCCTCGGTAATAACTATGGCTACACCTTC. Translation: CASSLEGALGNNYGYTF.

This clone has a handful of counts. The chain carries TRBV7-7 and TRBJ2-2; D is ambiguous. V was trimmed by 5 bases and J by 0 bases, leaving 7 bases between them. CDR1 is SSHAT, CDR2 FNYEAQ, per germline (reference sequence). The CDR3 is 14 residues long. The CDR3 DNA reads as TGTGCCAGCAGCCCCGCCCCGAACACCGGGGAGCTGTTTTTT. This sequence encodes CASSPAPNTGELFF.

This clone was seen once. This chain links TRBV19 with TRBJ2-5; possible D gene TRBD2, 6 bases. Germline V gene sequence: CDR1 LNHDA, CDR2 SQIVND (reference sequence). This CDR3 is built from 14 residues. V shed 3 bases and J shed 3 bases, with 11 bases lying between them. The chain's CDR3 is CASSIGWGEETQYF. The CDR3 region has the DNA TGTGCCAGTAGTATCGGGTGGGGGGAAGAGACCCAGTACTTC.

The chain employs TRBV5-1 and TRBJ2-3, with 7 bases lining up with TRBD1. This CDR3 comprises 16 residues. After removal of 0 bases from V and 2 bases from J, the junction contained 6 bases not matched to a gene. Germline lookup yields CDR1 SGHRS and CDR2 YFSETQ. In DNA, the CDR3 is TGCGCCAGCAGCTTGGAGGGGGCCTACCCCACAGATACGCAGTATTTT. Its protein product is CASSLEGAYPTDTQYF.

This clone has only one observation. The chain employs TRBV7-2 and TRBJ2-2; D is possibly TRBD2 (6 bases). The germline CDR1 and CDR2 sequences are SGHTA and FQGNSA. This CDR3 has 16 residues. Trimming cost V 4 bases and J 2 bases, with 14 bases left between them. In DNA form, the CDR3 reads TGTGCCAGCAGCTCCTCGGGGACTGTTAACACCGGGGAGCTGTTTTTT. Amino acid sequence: CASSSSGTVNTGELFF. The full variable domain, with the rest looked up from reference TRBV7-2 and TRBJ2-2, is GAGVSQSPSNKVTEKGKDVELRCDPISGHTALYWYRQSLGQGLEFLIYFQGNSAPDKSGLPSDRFSAERTGGSVSTLTIQRTQQEDSAVYLCASSSSGTVNTGELFFGEGSRLTVL.

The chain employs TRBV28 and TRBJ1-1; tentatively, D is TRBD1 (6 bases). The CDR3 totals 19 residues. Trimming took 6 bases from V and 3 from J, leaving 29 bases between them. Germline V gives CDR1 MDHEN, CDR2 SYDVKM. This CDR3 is CASRTLRGGGAVWHTEAFF. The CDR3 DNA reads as TGTGCCAGCAGAACGTTAAGAGGGGGGGGCGCAGTTTGGCACACTGAAGCTTTCTTT.

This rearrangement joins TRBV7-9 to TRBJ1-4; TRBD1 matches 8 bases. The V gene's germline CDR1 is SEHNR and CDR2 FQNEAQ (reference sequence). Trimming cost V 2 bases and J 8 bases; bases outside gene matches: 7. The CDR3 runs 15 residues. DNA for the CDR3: TGTGCCAGCAGCTTACTTGAACAGGGGGAAGAAAAACTGTTTTTT. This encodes CASSLLEQGEEKLFF.

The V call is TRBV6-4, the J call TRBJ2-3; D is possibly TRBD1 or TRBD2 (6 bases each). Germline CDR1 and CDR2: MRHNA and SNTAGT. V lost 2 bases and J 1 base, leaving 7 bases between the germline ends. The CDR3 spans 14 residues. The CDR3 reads CASSDRGGTDTQYF. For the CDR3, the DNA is TGTGCCAGCAGTGACAGGGGGGGCACAGATACGCAGTATTTT.

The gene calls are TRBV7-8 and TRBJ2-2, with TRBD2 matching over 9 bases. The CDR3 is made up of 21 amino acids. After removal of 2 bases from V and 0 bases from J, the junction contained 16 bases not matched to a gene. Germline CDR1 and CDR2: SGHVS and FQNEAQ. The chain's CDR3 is CASSLQMGQRGAEANTGELFF. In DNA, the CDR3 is TGTGCCAGCAGCTTACAAATGGGACAGCGGGGGGCTGAAGCGAACACCGGGGAGCTGTTTTTT.

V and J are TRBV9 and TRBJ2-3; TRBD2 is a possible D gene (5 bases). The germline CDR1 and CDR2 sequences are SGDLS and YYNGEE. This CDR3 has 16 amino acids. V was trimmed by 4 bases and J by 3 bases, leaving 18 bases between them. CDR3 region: CASSNQAGLGTDTQYF. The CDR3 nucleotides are TGTGCCAGCAGCAACCAAGCAGGACTTGGGACAGATACGCAGTATTTT.

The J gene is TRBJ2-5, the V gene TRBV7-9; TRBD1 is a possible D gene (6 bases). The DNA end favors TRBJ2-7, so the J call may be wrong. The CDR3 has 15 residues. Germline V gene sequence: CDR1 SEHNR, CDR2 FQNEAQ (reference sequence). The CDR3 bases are TGTGCCAGCAGCCCGAGCCAGGGGCGTCACCACGAGCAGTACTTC. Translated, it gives CASSPSQGRHHEQYF.

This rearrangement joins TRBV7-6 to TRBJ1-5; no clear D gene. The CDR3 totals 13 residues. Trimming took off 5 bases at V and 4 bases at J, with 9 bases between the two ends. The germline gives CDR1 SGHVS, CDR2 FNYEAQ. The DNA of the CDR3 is TGTGCCAGCAGCCTTACACATAATCAGCCCCAGCATTTT. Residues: CASSLTHNQPQHF. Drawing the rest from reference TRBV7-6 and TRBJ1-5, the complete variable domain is GAGVSQSPRYKVTKRGQDVALRCDPISGHVSLYWYRQALGQGPEFLTYFNYEAQQDKSGLPNDRFSAERPEGSISTLTIQRTEQRDSAMYRCASSLTHNQPQHFGDGTRLSIL.

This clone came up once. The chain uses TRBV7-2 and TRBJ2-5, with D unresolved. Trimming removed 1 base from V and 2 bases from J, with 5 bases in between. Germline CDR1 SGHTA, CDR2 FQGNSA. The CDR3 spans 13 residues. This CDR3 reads CASSLGRQETQYF. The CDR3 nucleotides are TGTGCCAGCAGCTTAGGGAGACAAGAGACCCAGTACTTC. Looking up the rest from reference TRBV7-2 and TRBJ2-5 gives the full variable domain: GAGVSQSPSNKVTEKGKDVELRCDPISGHTALYWYRQSLGQGLEFLIYFQGNSAPDKSGLPSDRFSAERTGGSVSTLTIQRTQQEDSAVYLCASSLGRQETQYFGPGTRLLVL.

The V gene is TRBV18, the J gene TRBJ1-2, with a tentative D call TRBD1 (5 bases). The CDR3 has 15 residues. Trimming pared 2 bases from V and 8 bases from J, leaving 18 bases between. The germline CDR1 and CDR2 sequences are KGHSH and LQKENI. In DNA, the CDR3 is TGTGCCAGCTCACCAAACCGGGACCCCATCGAAGGCTACACCTTC. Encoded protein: CASSPNRDPIEGYTF.

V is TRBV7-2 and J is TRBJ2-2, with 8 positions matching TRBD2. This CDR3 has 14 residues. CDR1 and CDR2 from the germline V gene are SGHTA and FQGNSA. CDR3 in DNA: TGTGCTTGCAGCGGGGGCGGGGTCACCGGGGAGCTGTTTTTT. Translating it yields CACSGGGVTGELFF.

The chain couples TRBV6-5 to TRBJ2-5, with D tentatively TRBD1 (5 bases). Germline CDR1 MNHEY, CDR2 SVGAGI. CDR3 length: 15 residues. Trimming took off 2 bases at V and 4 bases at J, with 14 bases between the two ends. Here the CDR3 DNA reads TGTGCCAGCAGTTACAAGGGGCGGTGGGGAGAGACCCAGTACTTC. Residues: CASSYKGRWGETQYF.

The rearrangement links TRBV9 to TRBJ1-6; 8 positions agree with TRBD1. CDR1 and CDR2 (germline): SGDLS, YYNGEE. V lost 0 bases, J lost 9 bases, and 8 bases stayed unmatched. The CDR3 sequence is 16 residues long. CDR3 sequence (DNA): TGTGCCAGCAGCGTAGCTCCCGCAGGGGGCCTTTCACCCCTCCACTTT. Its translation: CASSVAPAGGLSPLHF. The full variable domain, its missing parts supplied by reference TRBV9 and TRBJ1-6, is DSGVTQTPKHLITATGQRVTLRCSPRSGDLSVYWYQQSLDQGLQFLIQYYNGEERAKGNILERFSAQQFPDLHSELNLSSLELGDSALYFCASSVAPAGGLSPLHFGNGTRLTVT.

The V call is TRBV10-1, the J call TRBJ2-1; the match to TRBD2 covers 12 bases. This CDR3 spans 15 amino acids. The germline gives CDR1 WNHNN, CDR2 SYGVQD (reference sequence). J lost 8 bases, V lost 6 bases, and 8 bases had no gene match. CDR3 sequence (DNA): TGCGCCAGCAGCCCCGGACTAGCGGGGTGGGATGAGCAGTTCTTC. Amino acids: CASSPGLAGWDEQFF.

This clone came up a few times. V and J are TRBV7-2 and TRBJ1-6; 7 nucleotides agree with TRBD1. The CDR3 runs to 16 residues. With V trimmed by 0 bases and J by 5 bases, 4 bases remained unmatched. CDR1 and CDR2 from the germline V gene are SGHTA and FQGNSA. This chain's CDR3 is CASSLATGTDNSPLHF. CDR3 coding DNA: TGTGCCAGCAGCTTAGCCACCGGGACAGATAATTCACCCCTCCACTTT.

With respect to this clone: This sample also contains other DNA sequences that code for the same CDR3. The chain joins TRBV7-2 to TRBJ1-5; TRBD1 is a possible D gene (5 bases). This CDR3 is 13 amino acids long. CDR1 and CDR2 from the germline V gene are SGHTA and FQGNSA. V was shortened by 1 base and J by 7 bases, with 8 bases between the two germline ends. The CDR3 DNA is TGTGCCAGCAGCTTAGGGGGGTCCCAGCCCCAGCATTTT. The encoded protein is CASSLGGSQPQHF.

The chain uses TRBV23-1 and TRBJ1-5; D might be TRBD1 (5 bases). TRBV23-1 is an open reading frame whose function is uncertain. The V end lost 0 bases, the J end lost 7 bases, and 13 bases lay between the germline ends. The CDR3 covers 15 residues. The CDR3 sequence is CASSQSPGVGQPQHF. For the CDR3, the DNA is TGCGCCAGCAGTCAATCGCCGGGGGTCGGCCAGCCCCAGCATTTT.

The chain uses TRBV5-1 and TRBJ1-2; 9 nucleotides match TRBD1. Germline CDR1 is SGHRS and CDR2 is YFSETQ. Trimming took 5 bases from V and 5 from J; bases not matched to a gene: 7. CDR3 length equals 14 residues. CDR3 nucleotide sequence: TGCGCCAGCAGGACAGGGGGGCAGACTTATGGCTACACCTTC. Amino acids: CASRTGGQTYGYTF.

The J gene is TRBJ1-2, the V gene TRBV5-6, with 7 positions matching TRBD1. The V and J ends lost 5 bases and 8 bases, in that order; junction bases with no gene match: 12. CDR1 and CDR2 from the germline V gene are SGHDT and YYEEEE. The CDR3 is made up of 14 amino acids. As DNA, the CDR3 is TGTGCCAGCAGTTTGAGAGGGGGCGAGTGGGGCTACACCTTC. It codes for CASSLRGGEWGYTF.